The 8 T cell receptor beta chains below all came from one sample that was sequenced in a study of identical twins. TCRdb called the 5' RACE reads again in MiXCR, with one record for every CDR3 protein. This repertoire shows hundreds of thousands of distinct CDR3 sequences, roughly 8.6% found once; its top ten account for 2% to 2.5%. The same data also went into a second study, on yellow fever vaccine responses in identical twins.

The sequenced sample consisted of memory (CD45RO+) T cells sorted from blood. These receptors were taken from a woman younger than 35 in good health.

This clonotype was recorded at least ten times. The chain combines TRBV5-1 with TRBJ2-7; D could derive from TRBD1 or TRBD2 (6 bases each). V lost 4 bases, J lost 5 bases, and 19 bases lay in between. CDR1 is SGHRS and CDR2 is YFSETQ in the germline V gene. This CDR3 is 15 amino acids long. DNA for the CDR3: TGCGCCAGCAGCACCGGGACTGGGGGCAGGAACGAGCAGTACTTC. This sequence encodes CASSTGTGGRNEQYF.

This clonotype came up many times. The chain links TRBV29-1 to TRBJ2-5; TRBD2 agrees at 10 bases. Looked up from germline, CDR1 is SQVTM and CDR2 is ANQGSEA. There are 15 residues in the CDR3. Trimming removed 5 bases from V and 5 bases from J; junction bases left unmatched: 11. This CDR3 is CSVRGAGGPSETQYF. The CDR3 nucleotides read TGCAGCGTTAGAGGAGCGGGAGGGCCGAGTGAGACCCAGTACTTC.

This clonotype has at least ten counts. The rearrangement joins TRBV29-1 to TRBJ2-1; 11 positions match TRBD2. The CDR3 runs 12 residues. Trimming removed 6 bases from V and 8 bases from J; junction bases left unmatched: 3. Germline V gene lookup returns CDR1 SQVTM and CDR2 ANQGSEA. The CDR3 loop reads CSVRTSGYEQFF. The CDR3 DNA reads TGCAGCGTCAGGACTAGCGGGTATGAGCAGTTCTTC.

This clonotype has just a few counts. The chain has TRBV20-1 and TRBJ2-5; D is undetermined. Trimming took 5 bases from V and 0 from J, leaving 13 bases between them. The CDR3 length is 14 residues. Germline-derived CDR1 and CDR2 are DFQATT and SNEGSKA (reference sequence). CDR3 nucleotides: TGCAGTGCTTTTAACAGCCAGGACCAAGAGACCCAGTACTTC. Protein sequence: CSAFNSQDQETQYF.

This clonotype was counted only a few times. The CDR3 here is CASSTGGRETQYF. CDR3 DNA sequence: TGCGCCAGCAGCACGGGGGGCCGGGAGACCCAGTACTTC. The chain uses TRBV5-1 and TRBJ2-5, with D maybe TRBD2 (7 bases). The CDR3 runs to 13 residues. Trimming removed 4 bases at V and 5 bases at J, with 12 bases between. Germline CDR1 is SGHRS and CDR2 is YFSETQ.

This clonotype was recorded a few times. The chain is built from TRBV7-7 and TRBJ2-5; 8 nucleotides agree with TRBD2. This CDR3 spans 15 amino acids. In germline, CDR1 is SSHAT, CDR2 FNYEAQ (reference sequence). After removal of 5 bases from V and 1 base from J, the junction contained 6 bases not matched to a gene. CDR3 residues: CASSPRGGIQETQYF. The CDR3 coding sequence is TGTGCCAGCAGCCCACGGGGGGGTATCCAAGAGACCCAGTACTTC.

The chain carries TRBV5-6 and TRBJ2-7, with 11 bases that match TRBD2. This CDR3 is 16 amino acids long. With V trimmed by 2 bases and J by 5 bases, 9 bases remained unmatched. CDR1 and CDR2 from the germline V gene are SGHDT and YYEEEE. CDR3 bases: TGTGCCAGCAGCTTACGTCGACTAGCGGGACTCGACGAGCAGTACTTC. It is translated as CASSLRRLAGLDEQYF.

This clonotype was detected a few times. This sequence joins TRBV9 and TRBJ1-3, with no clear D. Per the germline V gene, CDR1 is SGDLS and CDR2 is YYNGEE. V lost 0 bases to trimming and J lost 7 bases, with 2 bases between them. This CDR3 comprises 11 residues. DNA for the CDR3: TGTGCCAGCAGCGTAGACAACACCATATATTTT. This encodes CASSVDNTIYF.